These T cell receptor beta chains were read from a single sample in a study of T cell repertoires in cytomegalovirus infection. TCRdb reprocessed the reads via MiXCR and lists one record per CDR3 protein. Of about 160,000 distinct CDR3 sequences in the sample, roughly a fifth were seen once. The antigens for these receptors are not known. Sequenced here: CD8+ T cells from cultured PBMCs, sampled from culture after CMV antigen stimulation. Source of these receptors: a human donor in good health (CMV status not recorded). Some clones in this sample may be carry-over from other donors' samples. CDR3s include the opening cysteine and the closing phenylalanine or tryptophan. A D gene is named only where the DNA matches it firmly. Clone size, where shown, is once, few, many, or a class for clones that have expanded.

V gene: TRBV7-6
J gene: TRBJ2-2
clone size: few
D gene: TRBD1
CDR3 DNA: TGTGCCAGCAGCTTAGCCCCGATATGGGACAGGGGGCTCCAGGGCGGGGAGCTGTTTTTT
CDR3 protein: CASSLAPIWDRGLQGGELFF

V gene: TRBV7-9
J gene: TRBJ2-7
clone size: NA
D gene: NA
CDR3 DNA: TGTGCCAGCAGCTCAACCCTGACAGAAGGCCGACCTTCCTACGAGCAGTACTTC
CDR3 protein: CASSSTLTEGRPSYEQYF

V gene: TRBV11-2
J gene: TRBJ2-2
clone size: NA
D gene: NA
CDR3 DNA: TGTGCCAGCAGCTTGCGGGCTCAGGCCCCCTACGACGGGGAGCTGTTTTTT
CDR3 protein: CASSLRAQAPYDGELFF

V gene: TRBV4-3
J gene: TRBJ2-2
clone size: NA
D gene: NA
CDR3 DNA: TGCGCCAGCAGCCAAGACCCCCCGGCCGGGGAGCTGTTTTTT
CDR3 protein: CASSQDPPAGELFF

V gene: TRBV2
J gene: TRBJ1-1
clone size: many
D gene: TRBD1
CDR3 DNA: TGTGCCAGCAGTGAAGCGACAGGGGGGACTGACACTGAAGCTTTCTTT
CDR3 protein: CASSEATGGTDTEAFF

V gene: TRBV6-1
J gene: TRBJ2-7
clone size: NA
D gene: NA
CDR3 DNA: TGTGCCAGCAGGGGAACTCAAGGGCAGAGACCCAAACCTTACGAGCAGTACTTC
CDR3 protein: CASRGTQGQRPKPYEQYF

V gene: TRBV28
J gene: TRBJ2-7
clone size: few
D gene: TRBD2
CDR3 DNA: TGTGCCAGCAGCGACCTTTCGGGACTAGCGGGGGGGGACTCCTACGAGCAGTACTTC
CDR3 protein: CASSDLSGLAGGDSYEQYF

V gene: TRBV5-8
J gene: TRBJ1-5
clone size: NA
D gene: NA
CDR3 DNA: TGTGCCAGCAGCTTGACATCTGGCAATCAGCCCCAGCATTTT
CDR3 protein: CASSLTSGNQPQHF

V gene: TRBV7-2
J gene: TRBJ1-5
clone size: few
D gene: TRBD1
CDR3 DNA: TGTGCCAGCAGCCCCCGACAGGGCCCCATGGGGCCCCAGCATTTT
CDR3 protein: CASSPRQGPMGPQHF

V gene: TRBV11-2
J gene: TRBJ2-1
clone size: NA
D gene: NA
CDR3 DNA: TGTGCCAGCAGCTTTAACACCTCTCCCAATGAGCAGTTCTTC
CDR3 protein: CASSFNTSPNEQFF

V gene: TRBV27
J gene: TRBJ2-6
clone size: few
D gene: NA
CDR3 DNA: TGTGCCAGCAGTCCCCCCCCGGGACTGTTCTCTGGGGCCAACGTCCTGACTTTC
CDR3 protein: CASSPPPGLFSGANVLTF

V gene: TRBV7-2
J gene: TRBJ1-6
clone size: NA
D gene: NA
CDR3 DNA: TGTGCCAGCAGCGAGACGGGGTTTAATTCACCCCTCCACTTT
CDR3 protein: CASSETGFNSPLHF

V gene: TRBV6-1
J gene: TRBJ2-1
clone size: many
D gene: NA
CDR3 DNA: TGTGCCAGCAGTTTTGGGGGTGGGAACAATGAGCAGTTCTTC
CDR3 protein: CASSFGGGNNEQFF

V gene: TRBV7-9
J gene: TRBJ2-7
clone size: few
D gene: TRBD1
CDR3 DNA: TGTGCCAGCAGCGTACCGGGACAGGGGAGTTACGAGCAGTACTTC
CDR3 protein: CASSVPGQGSYEQYF

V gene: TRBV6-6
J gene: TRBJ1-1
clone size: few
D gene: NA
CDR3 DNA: TGTGCCAGCAGTTCTACGGACAGTGGTCCCACTGAAGCTTTCTTT
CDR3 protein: CASSSTDSGPTEAFF

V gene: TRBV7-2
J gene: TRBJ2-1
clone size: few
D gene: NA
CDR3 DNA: TGTGCCAGCAGCTTAGAAGGGGACTTCACTTACAATGAGCAGTTCTTC
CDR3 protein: CASSLEGDFTYNEQFF

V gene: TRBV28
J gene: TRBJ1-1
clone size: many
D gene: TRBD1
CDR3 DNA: TGTGCCAGCAGGAAGGACAGGGGTTATGCTTTCTTT
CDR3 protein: CASRKDRGYAFF

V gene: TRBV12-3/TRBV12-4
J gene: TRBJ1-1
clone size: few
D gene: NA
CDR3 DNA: TGTGCCAGCAGTTATCCCGTTGAGAACACTGAAGCTTTCTTT
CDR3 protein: CASSYPVENTEAFF

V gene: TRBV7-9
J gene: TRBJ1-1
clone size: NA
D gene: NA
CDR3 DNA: TGTGCCAGCAGCTCATACACCCCTGAAGCTTTCTTT
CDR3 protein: CASSSYTPEAFF

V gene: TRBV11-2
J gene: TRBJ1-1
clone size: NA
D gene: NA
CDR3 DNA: TGTGCCAGCAGTTTGACTTGGGCGGACATAAACACTGAAGCTTTCTTT
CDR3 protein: CASSLTWADINTEAFF

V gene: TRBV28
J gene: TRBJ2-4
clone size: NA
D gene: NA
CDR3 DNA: TGTGCCACTCTGGGAACTGGCAATGGGGGGATCAAAAACATTCAGTACTTC
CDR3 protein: CATLGTGNGGIKNIQYF

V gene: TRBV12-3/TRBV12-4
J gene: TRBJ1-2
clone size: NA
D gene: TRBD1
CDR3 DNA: TGTGCCAGCAGCATCCACCAGAGTAGACAGGGTGGTGGCTACACCTTC
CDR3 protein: CASSIHQSRQGGGYTF

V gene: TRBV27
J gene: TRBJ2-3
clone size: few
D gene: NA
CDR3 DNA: TGTGCCAGCAGTTTATCTAGTTGGGCAGATACGCAGTATTTT
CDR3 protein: CASSLSSWADTQYF

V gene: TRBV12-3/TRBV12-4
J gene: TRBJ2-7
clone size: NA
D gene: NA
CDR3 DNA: TGTGCCAGCAGTTTTACGGGCCCTGACGAGCAGTACTTC
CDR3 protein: CASSFTGPDEQYF

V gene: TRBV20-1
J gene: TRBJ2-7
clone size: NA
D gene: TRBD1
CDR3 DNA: TGCAGTGCTAACATAGACAGGGCAACTTTCTACGAGCAGTACTTC
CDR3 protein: CSANIDRATFYEQYF

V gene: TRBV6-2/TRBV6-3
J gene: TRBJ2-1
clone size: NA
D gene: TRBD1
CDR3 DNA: TGTGCCAGCATCCTTCGTCCGGGACAGGCCTACAATGAGCAGTTCTTC
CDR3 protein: CASILRPGQAYNEQFF

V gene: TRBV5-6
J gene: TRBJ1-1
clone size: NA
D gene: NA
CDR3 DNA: TGTGCCAGCAGCGACTGGACGGAAAGAAAAGCTTTCTTT
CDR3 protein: CASSDWTERKAFF

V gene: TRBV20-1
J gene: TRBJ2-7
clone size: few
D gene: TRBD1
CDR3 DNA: TGCAGTGCTAGACCCAGACAGGGCACCTACGAGCAGTACTTC
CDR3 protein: CSARPRQGTYEQYF

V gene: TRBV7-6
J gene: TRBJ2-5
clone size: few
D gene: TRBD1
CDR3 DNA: TGTGCCAGCAGCCCCCCCGGGACAGGGAGGGAGACCCAGTACTTC
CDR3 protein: CASSPPGTGRETQYF

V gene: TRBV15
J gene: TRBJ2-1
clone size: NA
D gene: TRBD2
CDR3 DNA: TGTGCCACCAGCAGAGATGGGATGCGGGGGGGCTACAATGAGCAGTTCTTC
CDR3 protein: CATSRDGMRGGYNEQFF

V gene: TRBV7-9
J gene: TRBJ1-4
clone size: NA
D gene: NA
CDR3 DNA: TGTGCCAGCAGCTTAGACAGGGAACTGTTTTTT
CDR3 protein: CASSLDRELFF

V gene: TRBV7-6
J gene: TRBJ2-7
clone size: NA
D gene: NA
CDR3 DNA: TGTGCCAGCAGCTTAGGACAAAGTATGGTCTACGAGCAGTACTTC
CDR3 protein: CASSLGQSMVYEQYF

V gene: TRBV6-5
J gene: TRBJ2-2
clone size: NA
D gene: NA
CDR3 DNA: TGTGCCAGCAGCATGGGGGTCACCGGGGAGCTGTTTTTT
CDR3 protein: CASSMGVTGELFF

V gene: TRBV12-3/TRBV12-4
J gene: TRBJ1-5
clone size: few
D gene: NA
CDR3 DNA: TGTGCCAGCAGTTTAGCGCTATGGGTCGGACGTCAGCCCCAGCATTTT
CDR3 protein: CASSLALWVGRQPQHF

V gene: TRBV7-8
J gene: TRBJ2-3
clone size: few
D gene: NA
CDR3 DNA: TGTGCCAGCCTACGTGGGGGGACAGATACGCAGTATTTT
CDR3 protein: CASLRGGTDTQYF